Following are 25 T cell receptor beta chains from one sample sequenced in a study of identifying expanded T cells in peripheral blood. Profiling relied on immunoSEQ multiplex PCR, and the TCRdb table lists in-frame clones only, not all of them. The sample has under 95,000 clones, around 91% seen once. The specimen sequenced was blood. These TCRs come from a person between 18 and 75 years old in good health.

There are a few counts of this clone. This chain joins TRBV9 and TRBJ1-4; no clear D. The germline V gene encodes CDR1 SGDLS and CDR2 YYNGEE. Trimming stripped 0 bases from V and 0 bases from J, with 9 bases between. This CDR3 has 16 residues. CDR3 protein: CASSVGHSSTNEKLFF. The CDR3 DNA sequence: TGTGCCAGCAGCGTAGGACACTCATCAACTAATGAAAAACTGTTTTTT.

This chain connects TRBV5-1 to TRBJ1-2, with a possible D match to TRBD1 (5 bases). Germline V gene data show CDR1 as SGHRS and CDR2 as YFSETQ. The V and J ends lost 0 bases and 4 bases respectively, with 10 bases between them. The CDR3 contains 14 residues. The CDR3 is CASSLEVGVYGYTF. The CDR3 DNA follows: TGCGCCAGCAGCTTGGAAGTAGGGGTCTATGGCTACACCTTC.

The chain links TRBV18 to TRBJ2-7; TRBD1 aligns across 8 bases. The CDR3 sequence is 15 residues long. Trimming took 3 bases from V and 2 from J; bases not matched to a gene: 6. The germline V gene encodes CDR1 KGHSH and CDR2 LQKENI. The CDR3 DNA follows: TGTGCCAGCTCACCCAGGGACAGGCGAACCTACGAGCAGTACTTC. Its translation is CASSPRDRRTYEQYF.

The chain uses TRBV30 and TRBJ1-5; no firm D call. V dropped 1 base and J dropped 1 base, with 8 bases sitting between them. Germline V gene sequence: CDR1 GTSNPN, CDR2 SVGIG (reference sequence). This CDR3 comprises 14 residues. The CDR3 region is CAWSALGSNQPQHF. The CDR3 bases are TGTGCCTGGAGTGCCTTGGGGAGCAATCAGCCCCAGCATTTT.

This chain uses TRBV30 with TRBJ1-5; 8 bases line up with TRBD1. The ends lost 2 bases at V and 0 bases at J; junction bases unmatched: 9. Germline V gives CDR1 GTSNPN, CDR2 SVGIG (reference sequence). The CDR3 is made up of 17 amino acids. CDR3 in DNA: TGTGCCTGGAGTACCGGGACAGGCCTTCATAGCAATCAGCCCCAGCATTTT. It codes for CAWSTGTGLHSNQPQHF.

This chain links TRBV28 with TRBJ1-3; possibly TRBD1 for D (5 bases). Trimming stripped 2 bases from V and 0 bases from J, with 11 bases between. CDR1 is MDHEN, CDR2 SYDVKM, per germline. CDR3 length: 16 amino acids. CDR3: CASSLPFDSSGNTIYF. For the CDR3, the DNA is TGTGCCAGCAGTTTACCCTTCGACAGCTCTGGAAACACCATATATTTT.

The chain recombines TRBV2 with TRBJ1-2; no clear D. Germline CDR1 reads SNHLY; CDR2 reads FYNNEI. The V end was cut by 8 bases, the J end by 8 bases, with 21 bases between. The CDR3 contains 14 residues. The CDR3 DNA is TGTGCCAGCCAAGTTGGGAATGGGGTACCCGGCTACACCTTC. Its translation: CASQVGNGVPGYTF.

The chain employs TRBV2 and TRBJ1-5; the D is unclear. Germline V lookup: CDR1 SNHLY, CDR2 FYNNEI. This CDR3 is 14 amino acids long. Trimming removed 1 base at V and 6 bases at J, with 10 bases between. CDR3 bases: TGTGCCAGCAGTGAAGTCAGGAGTGGTCAGCCCCAGCATTTT. Translated, it gives CASSEVRSGQPQHF.

This chain links TRBV5-6 with TRBJ2-5, with D tentatively TRBD1 (6 bases). The V gene's germline CDR1 is SGHDT and CDR2 YYEEEE. Between the trimmed V and J ends, which lost 2 bases and 5 bases, there was a span of 10 bases. This CDR3 region has 13 residues. The CDR3, as DNA: TGTGCCAGCAGCTTACAGGGTCGGGAGACCCAGTACTTC. The encoded protein is CASSLQGRETQYF.

This clone was detected once. The genes are TRBV7-6 and TRBJ1-1; D perhaps matches TRBD1 (5 bases). CDR1 SGHVS and CDR2 FNYEAQ come from the germline V gene. This CDR3 is 13 amino acids long. V was trimmed by 3 bases and J by 5 bases, leaving 10 bases between them. The CDR3 bases are TGTGCCAGCAGCTTGGGGGGGAGGACTGAAGCTTTCTTT. Residues: CASSLGGRTEAFF.

The chain uses TRBV19 and TRBJ2-2; 12 bases map to TRBD2. The J segment lost 7 bases and the V segment lost 5 bases, leaving 8 bases of the junction unmatched. CDR3 length: 16 residues. Germline assignment: CDR1 LNHDA and CDR2 SQIVND (reference sequence). As DNA, the CDR3 is TGTGCCAGTAGTTTCCGGACTAGCGGGATCCTCGGGGAGCTGTTTTTT. The encoded protein is CASSFRTSGILGELFF.

The chain couples TRBV6-9 to TRBJ1-2; D uncertain. This CDR3 has 14 amino acids. Germline V gives CDR1 MNHGY, CDR2 SVAAGI. V was pared by 3 bases and J by 2 bases, with 10 bases between. The CDR3 nucleotides read TGTGCCAGCAGTTACTTCGGTCAGAACTATGGCTACACCTTC. Amino acids: CASSYFGQNYGYTF.

The V gene is TRBV5-6, the J gene TRBJ1-1; a possible D gene is TRBD1 (6 bases). Germline V lookup: CDR1 SGHDT, CDR2 YYEEEE. This CDR3 region has 14 residues. The V and J ends lost 0 bases and 9 bases respectively, with 15 bases between them. The CDR3 nucleotides are TGTGCCAGCAGCTTGGGGCGACAGGCACTTAAAGCTTTCTTT. Translation: CASSLGRQALKAFF.

This clone appeared a single time. The V gene is TRBV12-5, the J gene TRBJ1-1; D remains ambiguous. The length of the CDR3 is 14 residues. Per the germline V gene, CDR1 is LGHNT and CDR2 is FRNRAP. Trimming pared 3 bases from V and 1 base from J, leaving 9 bases between. CDR3 DNA: TGTGCTAGTGGTTTTGATGGCACGAACACTGAAGCTTTCTTT. Translated, it gives CASGFDGTNTEAFF.

This chain links TRBV28 with TRBJ2-3; 7 positions match TRBD2. Germline CDR1 and CDR2: MDHEN and SYDVKM. V gave up 3 bases and J gave up 4 bases; unmatched junction bases: 10. This CDR3 region has 16 residues. CDR3 sequence (DNA): TGTGCCAGCAGTTTTTGGGACTACCGTTATGCAGATACGCAGTATTTT. Residues: CASSFWDYRYADTQYF.

In regard to this clone: The sample carries other DNA sequences with the same CDR3. The chain couples TRBV19 to TRBJ2-1; 7 bases line up with TRBD1. Germline CDR1 LNHDA, CDR2 SQIVND (reference sequence). The V and J ends lost 1 base and 1 base, in that order; junction bases with no gene match: 1. The CDR3 is 15 amino acids. The CDR3 DNA reads as TGTGCCAGTAGTATAGGACAGGGATCCTACAATGAGCAGTTCTTC. This sequence encodes CASSIGQGSYNEQFF.

V usage is TRBV6-6 and J usage is TRBJ2-5; 13 bases are a match to TRBD2. The CDR3 spans 15 residues. The V and J ends lost 2 bases and 5 bases, in that order; junction bases with no gene match: 2. CDR1 is MNHNY, CDR2 SVGAGI, per germline (reference sequence). The CDR3 DNA reads TGTGCCAGCAGTTACGGGACTAGCGGGGTGGAGACCCAGTACTTC. It codes for CASSYGTSGVETQYF.

The chain uses TRBV28 and TRBJ1-5; possible D gene TRBD1, 5 bases. There are 15 residues in the CDR3. V was clipped by 7 bases and J by 2 bases, with 15 bases between them. Germline CDR1 reads MDHEN; CDR2 reads SYDVKM. The CDR3 sequence is CASTYQGSGNQPQHF. CDR3 DNA: TGTGCCAGCACATATCAGGGAAGTGGCAATCAGCCCCAGCATTTT.

This clone was found once. The DNA for the CDR3 is TGTGCCAGCAAACAGACAGGCCCCTATGGCTACACCTTC. Translating gives CASKQTGPYGYTF. The chain links TRBV27 to TRBJ1-2; possibly TRBD1 for D (6 bases). Germline loops: CDR1 MNHEY, CDR2 SMNVEV (reference sequence). Trimming took 7 bases from V and 4 from J, leaving 13 bases between them. The CDR3 covers 13 residues.

This chain connects TRBV27 to TRBJ1-2; TRBD1 is a possible D gene (6 bases). The CDR3 consists of 15 residues. V was shortened by 0 bases and J by 2 bases, with 10 bases between the two germline ends. Germline CDR1 reads MNHEY; CDR2 reads SMNVEV (reference sequence). The CDR3: CASSLSGGLNYGYTF. The CDR3 bases are TGTGCCAGCAGTTTATCGGGGGGGCTCAACTATGGCTACACCTTC.

A few counts support this clone. This chain uses TRBV15 with TRBJ1-2; D not resolved. CDR3 length: 13 amino acids. The germline V gene has CDR1 LNHNV and CDR2 YYDKDF (reference sequence). V shed 1 base and J shed 6 bases, with 9 bases lying between them. The CDR3 DNA reads as TGTGCCACCAGCAGAGGTTTTCAGGATGGCTACACCTTC. Translated, it gives CATSRGFQDGYTF. Using reference TRBV15 and TRBJ1-2 for the parts outside the CDR3, the full variable domain is DAMVIQNPRYQVTQFGKPVTLSCSQTLNHNVMYWYQQKSSQAPKLLFHYYDKDFNNEADTPDNFQSRRPNTSFCFLDIRSPGLGDTAMYLCATSRGFQDGYTFGSGTRLTVV.

This chain connects TRBV5-5 to TRBJ2-2; TRBD2 might be the D (6 bases). There are 14 residues in the CDR3. Looked up from germline, CDR1 is SGHKS and CDR2 is YYEKEE (reference sequence). V was clipped by 3 bases and J by 4 bases, with 10 bases between them. CDR3 protein: CASSSGLSTGELFF. The CDR3 region has the DNA TGTGCCAGCAGCTCGGGACTTTCCACCGGGGAGCTGTTTTTT. Full variable domain (remainder filled in from reference TRBV5-5 and TRBJ2-2): DAGVTQSPTHLIKTRGQQVTLRCSPISGHKSVSWYQQVLGQGPQFIFQYYEKEERGRGNFPDRFSARQFPNYSSELNVNALLLGDSALYLCASSSGLSTGELFFGEGSRLTVL.

This chain links TRBV2 with TRBJ1-5, with no clear D. The CDR3 has 13 residues. The germline V gene has CDR1 SNHLY and CDR2 FYNNEI. The germline V and J ends were trimmed by 7 bases and 0 bases, with 7 bases remaining between them. The CDR3: CASKGDSNQPQHF. CDR3 nucleotide sequence: TGTGCCAGCAAGGGAGATAGCAATCAGCCCCAGCATTTT.

The rearrangement joins TRBV29-1 to TRBJ2-3; D is perhaps TRBD1 (5 bases). This CDR3 is built from 12 residues. The germline V gene encodes CDR1 SQVTM and CDR2 ANQGSEA. V lost 3 bases and J 6 bases, leaving 10 bases between the germline ends. CDR3 nucleotide sequence: TGCAGCGTTGATCAGGGCGGCGATACGCAGTATTTT. Translated: CSVDQGGDTQYF.

The genes are TRBV28 and TRBJ1-5; no clear D. The CDR3 loop spans 13 amino acids. The germline gives CDR1 MDHEN, CDR2 SYDVKM. The V end was cut by 7 bases, the J end by 4 bases, with 11 bases between. The CDR3 region is CASTTGRNQPQHF. The DNA of the CDR3 is TGTGCCAGCACGACTGGACGGAATCAGCCCCAGCATTTT.